The rows below give T cell receptor beta chains drawn from one sample of a study of CD8 T cell repertoires and HIV-1 epitope variants. These receptors' targets are unknown. Profiling relied on immunoSEQ multiplex PCR, and the TCRdb table lists in-frame clones only, not all of them. The sample includes several thousand clones, around 64% of them seen just once. Sequenced input: cultured CD8+ T cells derived from PBMCs. These receptors originate from a male donor with HIV. The CDR3 runs from the conserved cysteine through the conserved F or W. The D gene is left open where the match is weak. For some rows the clone size is stated as once, few or many, or as a class when expanded; others skip it.

TRBV19,.,14,TRBJ1-2,.,TGTGCCAGTAGTATTCCCGGAGGGATCTATGGCTACACCTTC,CASSIPGGIYGYTF
TRBV28,.,18,TRBJ1-1,.,TGTGCCAGCAGTTCAGTTATGGTGGGGGGCGAAAAGGTCACTGAAGCTTTCTTT,CASSSVMVGGEKVTEAFF
TRBV6-5,TRBD2,16,TRBJ2-1,.,TGTGCCAGCAGTTTAGCGGGAGGGCCCCACTACAATGAGCAGTTCTTC,CASSLAGGPHYNEQFF
TRBV19,TRBD1,16,TRBJ1-2,.,TGTGCCAGTATTCAAACCGCCGGGACAGGGCGCCATGGCTACACCTTC,CASIQTAGTGRHGYTF
TRBV28,.,15,TRBJ2-7,.,TGTGCCAGCAGTTTAAACGATCTACTCTACGGGGAGCAGTACTTC,CASSLNDLLYGEQYF
TRBV28,TRBD2,16,TRBJ2-7,.,TGTGCCAGCAGTTTCGGTAGCGGGGTACAGTCCTACGAGCAGTACTTC,CASSFGSGVQSYEQYF
TRBV5-4,.,14,TRBJ1-6,.,TGTGCCAGCAGTTTCAGGGAGGGGAATTCACCCCTCCACTTT,CASSFREGNSPLHF
TRBV28,TRBD1,17,TRBJ2-7,.,TGTGCCAGCAGTTTCAGGGGGACAGGGGGTCATACCTACGAGCAGTACTTC,CASSFRGTGGHTYEQYF
TRBV11-2,.,15,TRBJ1-1,.,TGTGCCAGCAGCCCCATCCCCTGGGGGAGCCTTGAAGCTTTCTTT,CASSPIPWGSLEAFF
TRBV6-5,.,14,TRBJ2-2,.,TGTGCCACCAGGCAGGGGGGCATCACCGGGGAGCTGTTTTTT,CATRQGGITGELFF
TRBV4-1,TRBD2,16,TRBJ2-1,.,TGCGCCAGCAGCCAAGATCAACGGGAGGGTTACAATGAGCAGTTCTTC,CASSQDQREGYNEQFF
TRBV19,TRBD1,15,TRBJ2-5,.,TGTGCCAGTAGTACCCTACAGGGGGCTGAGGAGACCCAGTACTTC,CASSTLQGAEETQYF
TRBV5-6,TRBD2,18,TRBJ2-3,few,TGTGCCAGCAGTGCTGGACTAGCGGGAGCGTGGGGCACAGATACGCAGTATTTT,CASSAGLAGAWGTDTQYF
TRBV14,TRBD2,16,TRBJ2-1,.,TGTGCCAGTGCCGGGACTAGCGGGAGGGCCTACAATGAGCAGTTCTTC,CASAGTSGRAYNEQFF
TRBV27,.,16,TRBJ2-3,.,TGTGCCAGCAGTTTTCTCGGGGCGGTCGGCACAGATACGCAGTATTTT,CASSFLGAVGTDTQYF
TRBV9,.,13,TRBJ1-6,.,TGTGCCAGCAGCGGGGACGTAGCGTCACCCCTCCACTTT,CASSGDVASPLHF
TRBV6-5,.,11,TRBJ2-1,few,TGTGCCAGCAGTGAGGGGGGTGAGCAGTTCTTC,CASSEGGEQFF
TRBV6-1,TRBD1,15,TRBJ1-5,.,TGTGCCAGCATCGGACAGGGGGAAATCAATCAGCCCCAGCATTTT,CASIGQGEINQPQHF
TRBV6-6,.,15,TRBJ1-5,.,TGTGCCAGCAGTGGGGGGCAGGGGATACATCAGCCCCAGCATTTT,CASSGGQGIHQPQHF
TRBV10-3,TRBD1,14,TRBJ1-2,.,TGTGCCATCAGTGAGTCGCAGGGGGCGTATGGCTACACCTTC,CAISESQGAYGYTF
TRBV5-1,.,15,TRBJ2-5,.,TGCGCCAGCAGCCCCCTCCCCGGGGGCCAAGAGACCCAGTACTTC,CASSPLPGGQETQYF
TRBV5-4,TRBD2,16,TRBJ2-7,.,TGTGCCAGCAGCCCAGGGACTAGCGGGAGGAAATACGAGCAGTACTTC,CASSPGTSGRKYEQYF
TRBV27,.,13,TRBJ1-1,.,TGTGCCAGCAGTTTACCCCAGGGCACTGAAGCTTTCTTT,CASSLPQGTEAFF
TRBV27,.,14,TRBJ1-2,.,TGTGCCAGCAGTTTATCCGCACATAACTATGGCTACACCTTC,CASSLSAHNYGYTF
TRBV27,.,13,TRBJ2-1,.,TGTGCCAGCAGTCCCGACTACCACAATGAGCAGTTCTTC,CASSPDYHNEQFF
TRBV5-6,TRBD1,16,TRBJ2-7,medium-sized,TGTGCCAGCAGCTGGCAGTCGACCAGGGGGCTATACGAGCAGTACTTC,CASSWQSTRGLYEQYF
TRBV28,.,17,TRBJ2-7,.,TGTGCCAGCAGTTTCGGTACCGAAGGGGTCGACTCCTACGAGCAGTACTTC,CASSFGTEGVDSYEQYF
TRBV27,TRBD1,19,TRBJ2-5,.,TGTGCCAGCAGTTCCACGACAACCACACAGGGGGCGAAGGGCGAGACCCAGTACTTC,CASSSTTTTQGAKGETQYF
TRBV5-4,TRBD1,15,TRBJ1-2,.,TGTGCCAGCAGCTCGGAACAGGGGGACCCTAGAGGCTACACCTTC,CASSSEQGDPRGYTF
TRBV10-1,TRBD2,15,TRBJ2-1,.,TGCGCCAGCAGTAAGACTAGCGGGAGGACCGATGAGCAGTTCTTC,CASSKTSGRTDEQFF
TRBV29-1,TRBD1,13,TRBJ2-5,.,TGCAGCGTTGCAGGGGGCCTTTTGGAGACCCAGTACTTC,CSVAGGLLETQYF
TRBV18,.,17,TRBJ1-3,.,TGTGCCAGCTCACCACAGGTACAGCGCATCTCTGGAAACACCATATATTTT,CASSPQVQRISGNTIYF
TRBV6-1,.,15,TRBJ1-1,.,TGTGCCAGCAGTGAAGTTGGAGGGGATATCGCTGAAGCTTTCTTT,CASSEVGGDIAEAFF
TRBV28,.,12,TRBJ2-7,.,TGTGCCAGCAGTTTATCGGGAAACGAGCAGTACTTC,CASSLSGNEQYF
TRBV4-3,TRBD1,19,TRBJ2-6,.,TGCGCCAGCAGCCAAGATCGGCAGGGGGCTTATTCTGGGGCCAACGTCCTGACTTTC,CASSQDRQGAYSGANVLTF
TRBV28,TRBD1,17,TRBJ2-3,.,TGTGCCAGCAGTTTATTTGCAGGGGGCGAGCTTGCAGATACGCAGTATTTT,CASSLFAGGELADTQYF
TRBV6-6,.,15,TRBJ2-6,once,TGTGCCAGCAGGGCAGGGTGGGCTGGGGCCAACGTCCTGACTTTC,CASRAGWAGANVLTF
TRBV28,.,15,TRBJ1-1,few,TGTGCCAGCAGTTTGGGGGCCGTGATGAACACTGAAGCTTTCTTT,CASSLGAVMNTEAFF
TRBV28,.,12,TRBJ2-5,.,TGTGCCAGCAGTTTCTCGAAAGAGACCCAGTACTTC,CASSFSKETQYF
TRBV19,TRBD2,14,TRBJ2-1,.,TGTGCCAGTAGTATCGGGGGGGCGGGCAATGAGCAGTTCTTC,CASSIGGAGNEQFF
TRBV5-4,TRBD1,13,TRBJ1-1,.,TGTGCCAGCAGCCAGCAGGGGGGCACTGAAGCTTTCTTT,CASSQQGGTEAFF
TRBV7-9,.,14,TRBJ2-1,.,TGTGCCAGCAGCTTAGATAGCTCCTACAATGAGCAGTTCTTC,CASSLDSSYNEQFF
TRBV9,TRBD2,17,TRBJ2-1,.,TGTGCCAGCAGCGTAGGGGGACTAGCGGGGTCGTACAATGAGCAGTTCTTC,CASSVGGLAGSYNEQFF
TRBV6-5,.,15,TRBJ1-1,few,TGTGCCAGCAGTTGGACCTTCGCCTTGAACACTGAAGCTTTCTTT,CASSWTFALNTEAFF
TRBV5-1,.,15,TRBJ2-1,.,TGCGCCAGCAGCTTGGAAGGAGAGACCTACAATGAGCAGTTCTTC,CASSLEGETYNEQFF